The 10 T cell receptor beta chains below come from one sample, sequenced in a study of regulatory T cells in long-lasting Graves disease. The time point here: newly diagnosed GD, antithyroid drugs for less than 3 months. The TCR library was prepared using RNA isolated from PBMCs. CDR3-region Arm-PCR and iRepertoire HTBI primers produced the TCR beta libraries. TCRdb re-analysed the multiplex PCR reads in MiXCR, keeping a single row per CDR3 protein. The sample lists around 250,000 distinct CDR3 sequences, under 20% occurring once. The same data also contributed to another study, on T cells in Graves' hyperthyroidism and ophthalmopathy.

This specimen consisted of peripheral blood mononuclear cells (PBMCs), obtained at new diagnosis, from a patient treated with antithyroid drugs. All receptors derive from a woman aged 30 to 39 with Graves disease.

In its sample, this clonotype was seen many times. CDR3 sequence reads: CASSDRDRGGYTF. CDR3 bases: TGTGCCAGCAGTGACCGGGACAGGGGTGGCTACACCTTC. This chain links TRBV6-1 with TRBJ1-2; TRBD1 agrees at 10 bases. This CDR3 has 13 residues. CDR1 is MNHNS and CDR2 is SASEGT in the germline V gene. V lost 3 bases to trimming and J lost 7 bases; unmatched junction nucleotides: 2.

Here the CDR3 DNA reads TGCAGTGCTAGAGGGAGGACAGGGGGCGGTGGGGGTTCACCCCTCCACTTT. Residues: CSARGRTGGGGGSPLHF. The V gene is TRBV20-1, the J gene TRBJ1-6; 11 bases align to TRBD1. The J segment lost 9 bases and the V segment lost 1 base, leaving 11 bases of the junction unmatched. Germline CDR1 DFQATT, CDR2 SNEGSKA (reference sequence). This CDR3 region has 17 residues.

The table lists this clonotype with a few counts. This sequence joins TRBV27 and TRBJ1-1; D gene unclear. Trimming removed 3 bases at V and 0 bases at J, with 11 bases between. Germline loops: CDR1 MNHEY, CDR2 SMNVEV (reference sequence). The CDR3 is 15 residues long. The CDR3 reads CASSFTAGMNTEAFF. The CDR3 DNA sequence: TGTGCCAGCAGTTTTACTGCGGGGATGAACACTGAAGCTTTCTTT.

This clonotype appeared many times. J is TRBJ1-1 and V is TRBV10-3; 7 positions agree with TRBD1. The CDR3 is 14 residues long. The germline V gene encodes CDR1 ENHRY and CDR2 SYGVKD. V shed 3 bases and J 3 bases; nucleotides not matched to a gene: 4. The CDR3 DNA follows: TGTGCCATCAGTGATAGGGGGCTGGACACTGAAGCTTTCTTT. This translates into CAISDRGLDTEAFF.

This clonotype was counted ten times or more. V gene TRBV6-5 combines with J gene TRBJ2-3; no clear D. The CDR3 runs 16 residues. V gave up 0 bases and J gave up 1 base, with 11 bases separating them. The germline gives CDR1 MNHEY, CDR2 SVGAGI. This CDR3 is CASSYSPGSRTDTQYF. For the CDR3, the DNA is TGTGCCAGCAGTTACTCACCCGGGTCTCGCACAGATACGCAGTATTTT.

This clonotype appeared many times. The chain links TRBV20-1 to TRBJ1-1; D gene uncertain. In germline, CDR1 is DFQATT, CDR2 SNEGSKA (reference sequence). Trimming took 2 bases from V and 1 from J, leaving 11 bases between them. The CDR3 extends over 14 amino acids. The CDR3 loop is CSARSVRKNTEAFF. CDR3 DNA sequence: TGCAGTGCTAGATCAGTACGGAAGAACACTGAAGCTTTCTTT.

Concerning this clonotype itself: A much larger clone is a single base away; this may be a read error. Because it lacks the conserved phenylalanine or tryptophan at the end, this CDR3 is likely a read error. The CDR3 DNA is TGCGCCAGCAGCCAAGACGGGGCAAGGACGGTGATGAGGGGAAAACTGTTTCTT. Protein sequence: CASSQDGARTVMRGKLFL. The J gene is TRBJ1-4, the V gene TRBV4-1; D might be TRBD1 (5 bases). CDR1 and CDR2 from the germline V gene are MGHRA and YSYEKL. Trimming removed 0 bases from V and 10 bases from J, with 24 bases in between. The CDR3 has 18 amino acids.

This clonotype has ten or more counts. The rearrangement uses TRBV18 and TRBJ1-2; a weak D match, TRBD1 (6 bases). Germline V gene lookup returns CDR1 KGHSH and CDR2 LQKENI. Trimming cost V 0 bases and J 6 bases, with 20 bases left between them. CDR3 length equals 17 residues. In DNA, the CDR3 is TGTGCCAGCTCACCACCTTATCACCGGCAGGGGAGGGATGGCTACACCTTC. Its protein product is CASSPPYHRQGRDGYTF.

This sequence joins TRBV20-1 and TRBJ2-5, with 16 bases fitting TRBD2. The last part of the DNA fits TRBJ2-1 better; the J call may be wrong. Germline lookup yields CDR1 DFQATT and CDR2 SNEGSKA (reference sequence). The CDR3 covers 15 residues. The CDR3: CSAAGTSGGAVEQFF. Written as DNA, the CDR3 is TGCAGTGCCGCGGGGACTAGCGGGGGGGCTGTCGAGCAGTTCTTC.

This clonotype showed up many times. V usage is TRBV2 and J usage is TRBJ1-1; a possible D gene is TRBD1 (5 bases). The CDR3 runs 17 residues. Per the germline V gene, CDR1 is SNHLY and CDR2 is FYNNEI. The V and J ends lost 1 base and 7 bases respectively, with 22 bases between them. The chain's CDR3 is CASSEEEVDTRQYEAFF. In DNA, the CDR3 is TGTGCCAGCAGTGAAGAAGAAGTGGATACACGACAGTATGAAGCTTTCTTT.